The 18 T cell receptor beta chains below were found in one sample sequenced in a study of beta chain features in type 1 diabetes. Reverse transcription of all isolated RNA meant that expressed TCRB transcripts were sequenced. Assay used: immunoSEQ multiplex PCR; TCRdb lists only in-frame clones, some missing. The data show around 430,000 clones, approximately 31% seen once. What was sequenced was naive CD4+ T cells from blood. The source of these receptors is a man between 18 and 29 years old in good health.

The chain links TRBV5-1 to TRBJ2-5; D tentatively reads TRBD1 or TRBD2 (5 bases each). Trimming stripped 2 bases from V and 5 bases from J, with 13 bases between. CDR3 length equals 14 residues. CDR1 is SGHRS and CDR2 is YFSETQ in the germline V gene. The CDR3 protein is CASSLSQGVETQYF. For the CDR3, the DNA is TGCGCCAGCAGCTTAAGCCAGGGAGTGGAGACCCAGTACTTC.

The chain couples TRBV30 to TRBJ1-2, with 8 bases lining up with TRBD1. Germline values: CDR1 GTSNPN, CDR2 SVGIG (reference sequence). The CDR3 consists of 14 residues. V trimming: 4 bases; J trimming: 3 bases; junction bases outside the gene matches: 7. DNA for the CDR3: TGTGCCTGGAAGGCGGCAGGGGGCGACTATGGCTACACCTTC. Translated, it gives CAWKAAGGDYGYTF.

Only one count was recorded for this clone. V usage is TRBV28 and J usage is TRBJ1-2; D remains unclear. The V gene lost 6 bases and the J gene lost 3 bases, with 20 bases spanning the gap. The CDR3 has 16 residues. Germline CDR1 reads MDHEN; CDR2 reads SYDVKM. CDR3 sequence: CASSLLRRELDYGYTF. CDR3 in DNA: TGTGCCAGCAGCCTGCTTCGACGGGAGCTTGACTATGGCTACACCTTC.

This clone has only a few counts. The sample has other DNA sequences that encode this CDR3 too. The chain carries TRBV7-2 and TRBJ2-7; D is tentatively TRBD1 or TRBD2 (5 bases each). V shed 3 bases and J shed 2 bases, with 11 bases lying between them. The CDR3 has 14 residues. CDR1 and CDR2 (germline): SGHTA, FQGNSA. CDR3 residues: CASSLGGTAYEQYF. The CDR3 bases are TGTGCCAGCAGCTTGGGTGGGACGGCCTACGAGCAGTACTTC.

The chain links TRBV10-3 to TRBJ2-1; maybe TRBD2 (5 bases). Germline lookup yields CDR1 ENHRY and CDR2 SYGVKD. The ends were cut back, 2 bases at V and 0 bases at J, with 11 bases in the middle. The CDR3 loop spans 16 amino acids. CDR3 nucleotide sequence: TGTGCCATCAGTGAGCACTCGGGAAGCTCCTACAATGAGCAGTTCTTC. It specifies CAISEHSGSSYNEQFF.

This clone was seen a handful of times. The CDR3 coding sequence is TGTGCCAGCAGCGCCGGGCCACGCCGCCAAGAGACCCAGTACTTC. Translated: CASSAGPRRQETQYF. The V call is TRBV14, the J call TRBJ2-5; D uncertain. CDR1 is SGHDN, CDR2 FVKESK, per germline. Deletions cut 5 bases from V and 1 base from J, with 14 bases between. The CDR3 length is 15 residues.

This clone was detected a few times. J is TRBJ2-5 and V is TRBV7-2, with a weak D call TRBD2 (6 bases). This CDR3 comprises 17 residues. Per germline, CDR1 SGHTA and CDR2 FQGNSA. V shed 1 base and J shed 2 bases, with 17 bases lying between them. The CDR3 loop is CASSLGIGGGSQETQYF. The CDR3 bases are TGTGCCAGCAGCTTAGGGATCGGGGGAGGTAGTCAAGAGACCCAGTACTTC.

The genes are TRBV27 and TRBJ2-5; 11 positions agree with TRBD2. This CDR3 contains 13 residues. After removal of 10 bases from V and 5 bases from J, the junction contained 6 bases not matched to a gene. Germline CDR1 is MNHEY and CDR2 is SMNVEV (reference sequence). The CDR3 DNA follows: TGTGCCATAGGTAGCGGGAGGGAGGAGACCCAGTACTTC. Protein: CAIGSGREETQYF.

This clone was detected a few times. CDR3 region: CAISESKGSSYEQYF. CDR3 sequence (DNA): TGTGCCATCAGTGAGTCAAAAGGTAGCTCCTACGAGCAGTACTTC. This chain joins TRBV10-3 and TRBJ2-7, with D uncertain. The CDR3 sequence is 15 residues long. Per the germline V gene, CDR1 is ENHRY and CDR2 is SYGVKD. Trimming took 0 bases from V and 0 from J, leaving 9 bases between them.

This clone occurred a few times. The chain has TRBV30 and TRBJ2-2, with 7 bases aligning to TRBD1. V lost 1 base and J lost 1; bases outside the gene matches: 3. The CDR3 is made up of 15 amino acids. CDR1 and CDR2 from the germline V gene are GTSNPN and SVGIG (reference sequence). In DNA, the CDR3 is TGTGCCTGGAGTGCGGACAGGATGAACACCGGGGAGCTGTTTTTT. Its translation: CAWSADRMNTGELFF.

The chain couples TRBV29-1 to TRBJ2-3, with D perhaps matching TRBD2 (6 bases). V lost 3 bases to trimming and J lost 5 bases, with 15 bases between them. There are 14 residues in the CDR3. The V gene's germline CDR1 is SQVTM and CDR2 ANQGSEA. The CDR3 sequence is CSVEVGRGGDTQYF. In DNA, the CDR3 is TGCAGCGTTGAGGTCGGGAGAGGCGGAGATACGCAGTATTTT.

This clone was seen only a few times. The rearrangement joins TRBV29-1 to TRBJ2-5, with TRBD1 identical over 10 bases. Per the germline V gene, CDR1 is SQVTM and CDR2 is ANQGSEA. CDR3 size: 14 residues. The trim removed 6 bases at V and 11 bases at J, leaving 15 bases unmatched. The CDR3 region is CSVSLTGGFGEQYF. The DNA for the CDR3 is TGCAGCGTAAGCCTGACAGGGGGCTTTGGAGAGCAGTACTTC.

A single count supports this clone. CDR3 bases: TGTGCCAGCACCCGGGGAAGCAATCAGCCCCAGCATTTT. As protein: CASTRGSNQPQHF. The chain joins TRBV7-2 to TRBJ1-5; D is unresolved. The CDR3 totals 13 residues. Per the germline V gene, CDR1 is SGHTA and CDR2 is FQGNSA. The ends were cut back, 7 bases at V and 1 base at J, with 8 bases in the middle.

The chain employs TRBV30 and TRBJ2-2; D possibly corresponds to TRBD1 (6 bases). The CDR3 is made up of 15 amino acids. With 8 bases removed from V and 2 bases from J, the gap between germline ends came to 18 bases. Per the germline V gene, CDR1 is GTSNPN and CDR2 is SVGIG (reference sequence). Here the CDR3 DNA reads TGTGCCAGTTACCCCCGGGACACCAACACCGGGGAGCTGTTTTTT. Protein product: CASYPRDTNTGELFF.

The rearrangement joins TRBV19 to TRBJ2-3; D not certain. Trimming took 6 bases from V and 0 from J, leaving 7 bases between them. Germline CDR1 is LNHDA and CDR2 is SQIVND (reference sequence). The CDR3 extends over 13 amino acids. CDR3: CASRSLSTDTQYF. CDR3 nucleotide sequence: TGTGCCAGTAGAAGCTTGAGCACAGATACGCAGTATTTT.

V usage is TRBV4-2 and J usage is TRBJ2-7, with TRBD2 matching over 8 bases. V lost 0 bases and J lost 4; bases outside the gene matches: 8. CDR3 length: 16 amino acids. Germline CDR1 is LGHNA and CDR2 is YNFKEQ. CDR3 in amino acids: CASSQDPTGGRYEQYF. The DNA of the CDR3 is TGTGCCAGCAGCCAAGATCCCACGGGAGGGCGATACGAGCAGTACTTC.

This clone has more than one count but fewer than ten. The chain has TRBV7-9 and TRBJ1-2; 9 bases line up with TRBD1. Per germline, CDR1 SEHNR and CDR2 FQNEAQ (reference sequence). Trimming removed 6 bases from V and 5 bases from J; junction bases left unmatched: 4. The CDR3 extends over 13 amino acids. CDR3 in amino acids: CASSRTGEYGYTF. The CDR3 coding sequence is TGTGCCAGCAGTCGGACAGGGGAGTATGGCTACACCTTC.

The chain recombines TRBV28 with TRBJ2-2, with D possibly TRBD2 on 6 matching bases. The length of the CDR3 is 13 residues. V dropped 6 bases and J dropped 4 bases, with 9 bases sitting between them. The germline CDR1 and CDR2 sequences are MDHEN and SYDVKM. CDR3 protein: CASRWDFTGELFF. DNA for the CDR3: TGTGCCAGCAGATGGGACTTCACCGGGGAGCTGTTTTTT.